The clone carrying this T cell receptor (beta chain) has more than one count but fewer than ten. Antigen specificity is unknown. V was shortened by 0 bases and J by 0 bases, with 7 bases between the two germline ends. Germline loops: CDR1 SGDLS, CDR2 YYNGEE. The CDR3 length is 14 residues. These data come from a study of identical twins. Whole-study results and caveats: Beta out-of-frame twin sharing showed a weaker excess.

Healthy Caucasian individuals made up all the donors. Using its own MiXCR run on the 5' RACE reads, TCRdb lists one record per CDR3 protein. This table holds approximately 260,000 distinct CDR3 sequences, about 8.9% found once. These data are also associated with another study on yellow fever vaccine responses in identical twins.

The chain is built from TRBV9 and TRBJ2-7; D is unclear. The sequenced sample was CD8+ T cells sorted from blood. This receptor was obtained from a woman aged 18-30 years in good health. The CDR3 bases are TGTGCCAGCAGCGTAGACGGCACCTCCTACGAGCAGTACTTC. This gives the protein CASSVDGTSYEQYF.